This T cell receptor (beta chain) was recovered during a study of shared clonotypes between healthy human individuals. Study-level information: Each donor had three CD4 naive, three CD4 memory, two CD8 naive and one CD8 memory plate.

The table came from immunoSEQ multiplex PCR; TCRdb's copy has only in-frame clones and leaves some out. The sample lists hundreds of thousands of clones; 90% to 97% were seen once. The germline V gene has CDR1 SGHRS and CDR2 YFSETQ. The CDR3 is 14 amino acids. The V end was cut by 4 bases, the J end by 0 bases, with 8 bases between. Sequencing was done on a sample of naive CD4+ T cells sorted from blood. The subset is: CD45RA+ positively selected. The chain couples TRBV5-1 to TRBJ2-1; a weak D match, TRBD2 (6 bases). This TCR came from a young woman in good health. In nucleotides, the CDR3 is TGCGCCAGCAGCCGGGAGTCCTCCTACAATGAGCAGTTCTTC. Amino acids: CASSRESSYNEQFF.